This T cell receptor (beta chain) was identified during a study of early T cells in non-severe SARS-CoV-2 infection. TCRdb re-analysed the 5' RACE reads in MiXCR, keeping a single row per CDR3 protein. The sample carries under 60,000 distinct CDR3 sequences, around a tenth recorded once. This clonotype was recorded many times. The germline V and J ends were trimmed by 11 bases and 2 bases, with 13 bases remaining between them. Per the germline V gene, CDR1 is MRHNA and CDR2 is SNTAGT. CDR3 length equals 12 residues. The sequences come from whole blood, collected at baseline. The TCR comes from an adult who was a healthcare worker with PCR-confirmed SARS-CoV-2 infection or an uninfected control (not recorded which). The J gene is TRBJ2-7, the V gene TRBV6-4; D ambiguous. CDR3 protein: CAPLWVPYEQYF. The CDR3, as DNA: TGTGCCCCCCTGTGGGTACCCTACGAGCAGTACTTC.